Following are 25 T cell receptor beta chains from one sample sequenced in a study of early T cells in non-severe SARS-CoV-2 infection. MiXCR, run by TCRdb on the 5' RACE reads, gives a single entry per CDR3 protein. The data show tens of thousands of distinct CDR3 sequences, roughly 7% seen once. Material: whole blood. The source is an adult who was a healthcare worker with PCR-confirmed SARS-CoV-2 infection or an uninfected control (not recorded which).

Ten or more counts support this clonotype. The J gene is TRBJ2-1, the V gene TRBV7-9; D possibly uses TRBD1 or TRBD2 (5 bases each). V lost 5 bases and J lost 3, with 14 bases in between. The CDR3 length is 15 residues. From germline, CDR1 is SEHNR and CDR2 FQNEAQ (reference sequence). Here the CDR3 reads CASSQGDPNYNEQFF. CDR3 bases: TGTGCCAGCAGCCAAGGGGACCCTAACTACAATGAGCAGTTCTTC.

The V and J genes are TRBV6-5 and TRBJ1-6, with D unresolved. The CDR3 is 15 residues long. Trimming cost V 5 bases and J 5 bases, with 13 bases left between them. Germline CDR1 is MNHEY and CDR2 is SVGAGI. The CDR3 DNA reads as TGTGCCAGCAGTAGATACGGCCAGGATAATTCACCCCTCCACTTT. It specifies CASSRYGQDNSPLHF.

The rearrangement links TRBV28 to TRBJ2-3, with a tentative D call TRBD1 (8 bases). The CDR3 totals 14 residues. Germline V gene data show CDR1 as MDHEN and CDR2 as SYDVKM. V dropped 8 bases and J dropped 2 bases, with 14 bases sitting between them. CDR3 in amino acids: CASLTGDYTDTQYF. The CDR3 DNA reads TGTGCCAGCCTGACAGGGGACTACACAGATACGCAGTATTTT.

This clonotype came up a few times. The chain uses TRBV12-2 and TRBJ1-4; the DNA was not compared with TRBD1, the D call given in the table. TRBV12-2 counts as a pseudogene. The CDR3 runs 14 residues. The CDR3 DNA reads TGTGCAAGTCGCTTAGTACAGGGAGATGAAAAACTGTTTTTT. It is translated as CASRLVQGDEKLFF.

This clonotype was counted only a few times. This sequence joins TRBV7-2 and TRBJ2-7; a possible D gene is TRBD2 (7 bases). Between the trimmed V and J ends, which lost 5 bases and 5 bases, there was a span of 22 bases. In germline, CDR1 is SGHTA, CDR2 FQGNSA. CDR3 size: 16 residues. CDR3 sequence: CASSPPSKGGPNEQYF. The CDR3 coding sequence is TGTGCCAGCAGCCCCCCTAGTAAGGGGGGGCCTAACGAGCAGTACTTC.

This chain connects TRBV23-1 to TRBJ1-2, with 11 nucleotides matching TRBD1. TRBV23-1 has ORF status, its function being uncertain. CDR3 length: 16 amino acids. Unmatched junction bases numbered 9, after V lost 2 bases and J lost 7 bases. CDR3 DNA sequence: TGCGCCAGCAGTCAAGCCAAGGACAGGGGGCGTTCTGGCTACACCTTC. The encoded protein is CASSQAKDRGRSGYTF.

This clonotype was recorded a few times. The V call is TRBV20-1, the J call TRBJ2-7; D uncertain. This CDR3 contains 12 residues. Trimming removed 3 bases from V and 4 bases from J, with 10 bases in between. The germline V gene encodes CDR1 DFQATT and CDR2 SNEGSKA (reference sequence). The CDR3 DNA sequence: TGCAGTGCTAGGGGTCAAGAATACGAGCAGTACTTC. The encoded protein is CSARGQEYEQYF.

CDR3 DNA: TGTGCCAGCAGCTTAGATCCCGATCAGCCCCAGCATTTT. It encodes CASSLDPDQPQHF. This rearrangement joins TRBV11-2 to TRBJ1-5; D not resolved. Germline V lookup: CDR1 SGHAT, CDR2 FQNNGV. The CDR3 runs 13 residues. Deletions cut 0 bases from V and 5 bases from J, with 5 bases between.

This clonotype was counted only a few times. This chain uses TRBV9 with TRBJ2-1, with D perhaps TRBD2 (6 bases). Germline values: CDR1 SGDLS, CDR2 YYNGEE. Trimming shortened V by 3 bases and J by 7 bases, and 17 bases separated the two germline ends. The CDR3 consists of 15 residues. The CDR3 region has the DNA TGTGCCAGCAGCGCCCGACTAGAAAATTCAAATGAGCAGTTCTTC. Translated: CASSARLENSNEQFF.

The genes are TRBV6-6 and TRBJ2-7, with TRBD2 matching 8 bases. The CDR3 loop spans 15 amino acids. The ends lost 4 bases at V and 5 bases at J; junction bases unmatched: 10. Germline CDR1 reads MNHNY; CDR2 reads SVGAGI (reference sequence). The CDR3 DNA follows: TGTGCCAGCAGTTTACTGCCGGGGGGGGCAGACGAGCAGTACTTC. Translating gives CASSLLPGGADEQYF.

This clonotype was picked up a small number of times. The V gene is TRBV29-1, the J gene TRBJ2-2; D not resolved. CDR1 is SQVTM, CDR2 ANQGSEA, per germline. Trimming removed 4 bases at V and 6 bases at J, with 12 bases between. The CDR3 has 13 residues. CDR3 nucleotides: TGCAGCGTTGCCGCTGGGATAGCCGGGGAGCTGTTTTTT. Translated, it gives CSVAAGIAGELFF.

This clonotype occurred a few times. V gene TRBV4-3 combines with J gene TRBJ2-7, with 9 positions matching TRBD2. CDR1 and CDR2 (germline): LGHNA, YSLEER. V shed 2 bases, J shed 4 bases, and the junction held 6 bases outside the gene matches. This CDR3 has 15 residues. The CDR3 coding sequence is TGCGCCAGCAGCCAACTCCTAGCGGGACCTTACGAGCAGTACTTC. As protein: CASSQLLAGPYEQYF.

V gene TRBV7-2 combines with J gene TRBJ2-3; D is unresolved. Germline V gives CDR1 SGHTA, CDR2 FQGNSA. CDR3 size: 14 residues. Trimming removed 1 base at V and 0 bases at J, with 5 bases between. The DNA of the CDR3 is TGTGCCAGCAGCTTAGACAGTAGCACAGATACGCAGTATTTT. Translating it yields CASSLDSSTDTQYF. The whole variable domain, filled in from reference TRBV7-2 and TRBJ2-3, reads GAGVSQSPSNKVTEKGKDVELRCDPISGHTALYWYRQSLGQGLEFLIYFQGNSAPDKSGLPSDRFSAERTGGSVSTLTIQRTQQEDSAVYLCASSLDSSTDTQYFGPGTRLTVL.

The V and J genes are TRBV7-9 and TRBJ2-7; TRBD1 aligns across 7 bases. The germline gives CDR1 SEHNR, CDR2 FQNEAQ (reference sequence). This CDR3 has 13 residues. The trim removed 5 bases at V and 4 bases at J, leaving 5 bases unmatched. The CDR3 is CASSLPGQYEQYF. The CDR3 coding sequence is TGTGCCAGCAGCCTGCCGGGACAGTACGAGCAGTACTTC.

This clonotype was seen only a few times. The chain is built from TRBV6-1 and TRBJ2-4, with 11 bases identical to TRBD2. After removal of 6 bases from V and 3 bases from J, the junction contained 7 bases not matched to a gene. The CDR3 is 16 amino acids. Germline V CDR1 and CDR2: MNHNS, SASEGT. The CDR3, as DNA: TGTGCCAGCAGGAATAGCGGGGGGGCGGACAAAAACATTCAGTACTTC. This codes for CASRNSGGADKNIQYF.

This clonotype was counted between two and nine times. The chain couples TRBV19 to TRBJ2-7; D not resolved. This CDR3 spans 13 amino acids. From germline, CDR1 is LNHDA and CDR2 SQIVND (reference sequence). Trimming took off 3 bases at V and 3 bases at J, with 9 bases between the two ends. The CDR3 is CASSIGLIYEQYF. The CDR3, as DNA: TGTGCCAGTAGTATCGGGCTGATCTACGAGCAGTACTTC.

This clonotype was recorded a few times. The chain is built from TRBV11-3 and TRBJ1-1; D might be TRBD1 (6 bases). Germline-derived CDR1 and CDR2 are SGHNT and YENEEA. CDR3 length equals 14 residues. With 5 bases removed from V and 0 bases from J, the gap between germline ends came to 10 bases. The CDR3 DNA follows: TGTGCCAGCAGCCGGGGGGGCCTGAACACTGAAGCTTTCTTT. The encoded protein is CASSRGGLNTEAFF.

This clonotype has a count of ten or more. The chain links TRBV7-2 to TRBJ2-1, with D possibly matching TRBD1 (5 bases). V dropped 3 bases and J dropped 1 base, with 10 bases sitting between them. Germline V gives CDR1 SGHTA, CDR2 FQGNSA. The CDR3 loop spans 15 amino acids. CDR3 bases: TGTGCCAGCAGCTTCACAGGATCTTCCTACAATGAGCAGTTCTTC. Amino acids: CASSFTGSSYNEQFF.

The chain uses TRBV4-3 and TRBJ2-3; D remains ambiguous. Germline V gene sequence: CDR1 LGHNA, CDR2 YSLEER. This CDR3 is built from 13 residues. Trimming shortened V by 0 bases and J by 7 bases, and 8 bases separated the two germline ends. The CDR3 reads CASSQEIIHTQYF. The CDR3 DNA is TGCGCCAGCAGCCAAGAAATCATACATACGCAGTATTTT.

This clonotype was seen many times. The rearrangement uses TRBV20-1 and TRBJ2-3, with D perhaps assigned TRBD1 or TRBD2 (6 bases each). Trimming took 5 bases from V and 1 from J, leaving 16 bases between them. This CDR3 is built from 15 residues. CDR1 and CDR2 from the germline V gene are DFQATT and SNEGSKA (reference sequence). CDR3 DNA sequence: TGCAGTGCTCCCAGCTCGGGGGCGGGCACAGATACGCAGTATTTT. Amino acid sequence: CSAPSSGAGTDTQYF.

This clonotype was observed a handful of times. This sequence joins TRBV15 and TRBJ2-7; TRBD1 matches at 9 bases. V lost 3 bases, J lost 2 bases, and 8 bases stayed unmatched. Germline V gene data show CDR1 as LNHNV and CDR2 as YYDKDF (reference sequence). The CDR3 is 16 residues long. DNA of the CDR3: TGTGCCACCAGCAGTACGACAGGGGGGAGGACCTACGAGCAGTACTTC. Translation gives CATSSTTGGRTYEQYF.

In its sample, this clonotype was seen a few times. The chain combines TRBV7-8 with TRBJ2-1; D tentatively fits TRBD1 or TRBD2 (5 bases each). Germline-derived CDR1 and CDR2 are SGHVS and FQNEAQ. CDR3 length: 17 amino acids. Trimming shortened V by 3 bases and J by 1 base, and 16 bases separated the two germline ends. CDR3 sequence (DNA): TGTGCCAGCAGCTTCCCCTCCGGGACCTTTTCCTACAATGAGCAGTTCTTC. Translation gives CASSFPSGTFSYNEQFF.

This clonotype was detected a few times. The chain uses TRBV27 and TRBJ1-6; possible D gene TRBD1, 5 bases. The CDR3 runs to 16 residues. V was cut by 3 bases and J by 14 bases, with 23 bases left in between. The V gene's germline CDR1 is MNHEY and CDR2 SMNVEV (reference sequence). For the CDR3, the DNA is TGTGCCAGCAGTTTGGGCGGCGGGGCGGCGGTATCAACCCTCCACTTT. This encodes CASSLGGGAAVSTLHF.

This clonotype has a count of ten or more. The chain combines TRBV20-1 with TRBJ2-7; D gene ambiguous. The CDR3 is 15 residues long. The V end was cut by 0 bases, the J end by 5 bases, with 17 bases between. Germline-derived CDR1 and CDR2 are DFQATT and SNEGSKA (reference sequence). CDR3 residues: CSARDPGSSLDEQYF. CDR3 nucleotides: TGCAGTGCTAGAGATCCCGGCTCCAGTCTCGACGAGCAGTACTTC.

In its sample, this clonotype ranks as medium-sized. The V and J genes are TRBV7-6 and TRBJ1-2, with D possibly being TRBD1 (5 bases). Trimming pared 1 base from V and 3 bases from J, leaving 6 bases between. From germline, CDR1 is SGHVS and CDR2 FNYEAQ. The CDR3 has 13 amino acids. The CDR3 here is CASSLGGDYGYTF. As DNA, the CDR3 is TGTGCCAGCAGCTTAGGAGGGGACTATGGCTACACCTTC.